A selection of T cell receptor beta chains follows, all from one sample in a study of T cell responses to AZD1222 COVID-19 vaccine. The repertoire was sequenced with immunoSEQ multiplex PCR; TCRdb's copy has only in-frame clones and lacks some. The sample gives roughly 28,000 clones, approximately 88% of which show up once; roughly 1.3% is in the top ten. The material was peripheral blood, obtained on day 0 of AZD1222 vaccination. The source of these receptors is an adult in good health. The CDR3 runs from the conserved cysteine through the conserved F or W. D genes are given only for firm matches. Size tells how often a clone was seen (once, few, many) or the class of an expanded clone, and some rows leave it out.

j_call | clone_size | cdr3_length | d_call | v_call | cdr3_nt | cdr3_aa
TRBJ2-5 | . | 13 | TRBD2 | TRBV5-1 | TGCGCCAGCAGCATAGCGGGAGAAGAGACCCAGTACTTC | CASSIAGEETQYF
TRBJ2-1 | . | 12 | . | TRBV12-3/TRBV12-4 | TGTGCCAGCAGTTCCCCCTACAATGAGCAGTTCTTC | CASSSPYNEQFF
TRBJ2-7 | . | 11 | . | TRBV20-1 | TGCAGTGCAACTCCAAGGGGGGAACAGTACTTC | CSATPRGEQYF
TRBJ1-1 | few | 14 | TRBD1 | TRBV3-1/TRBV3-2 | TGTGCCAGCAGCCTCAGGGGGCGTAGCACTGAAGCTTTCTTT | CASSLRGRSTEAFF
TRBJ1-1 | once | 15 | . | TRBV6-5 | TGTGCCAGCAGTTACGGAGGGACCGAGGGGACTGAAGCTTTCTTT | CASSYGGTEGTEAFF
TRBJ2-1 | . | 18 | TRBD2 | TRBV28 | TGTGCCAGCAGTTTATTTCCGACTAGCGGGAGGGCCTTCAATGAGCAGTTCTTC | CASSLFPTSGRAFNEQFF
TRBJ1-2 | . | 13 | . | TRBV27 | TGTGCCAGCACGCGTAGGGGGAACTATGGCTACACCTTC | CASTRRGNYGYTF
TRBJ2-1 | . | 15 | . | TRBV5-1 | TGCGCCAGCAGCTCCGGGCCCCAGCCCTACAATGAGCAGTTCTTC | CASSSGPQPYNEQFF
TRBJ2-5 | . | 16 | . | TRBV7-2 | TGTGCCAGCAGCTTATCCCAACCGGGCTATCAAGAGACCCAGTACTTC | CASSLSQPGYQETQYF
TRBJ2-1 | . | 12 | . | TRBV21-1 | TGTGCCAGCAGCACCCCGACAGTTTCAGGATTCTTC | CASSTPTVSGFF
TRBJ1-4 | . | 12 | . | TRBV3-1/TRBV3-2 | TGTGCGGCGGCCTCAACTAATGAAAAACTGTTTTTT | CAAASTNEKLFF
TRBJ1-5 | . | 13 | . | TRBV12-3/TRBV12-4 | TGTGCCAGCAGTTTGGTTCAGGATCAGCCCCAGCATTTT | CASSLVQDQPQHF
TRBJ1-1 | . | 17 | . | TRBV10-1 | TGCGCCAGCAGTGATTCAGGGTTCCTTCACGCGGACACTGAAGCTTTCTTT | CASSDSGFLHADTEAFF
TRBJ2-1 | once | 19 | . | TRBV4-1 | TGCGCCAGCAGCCAAGATCCCAGGGTAATCGGGCTATCGTTCCATGAGCAGTTCTTC | CASSQDPRVIGLSFHEQFF
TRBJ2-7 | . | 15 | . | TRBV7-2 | TGTGCCAGCAGCTTAGCAGGCATGGACTCCTACGAGCAGTACTTC | CASSLAGMDSYEQYF
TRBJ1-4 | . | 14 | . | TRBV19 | TGTGCCAGTAATACTCCGGGACATAATGAAAAACTGTTTTTT | CASNTPGHNEKLFF
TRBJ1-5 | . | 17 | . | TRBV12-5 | TGTGCTAGTGGTTTGGTACGGGGGGGGCCGGGCAATCAGCCCCAGCATTTT | CASGLVRGGPGNQPQHF
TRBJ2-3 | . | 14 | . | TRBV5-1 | TGCGCCAGCAGCTTGGGCCAGAGCACAGATACGCAGTATTTT | CASSLGQSTDTQYF
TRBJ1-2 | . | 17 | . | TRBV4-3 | TGCGCCAGCAGCCAAGATCCGAGGGGAAGAGCTAACTATGGCTACACCTTC | CASSQDPRGRANYGYTF
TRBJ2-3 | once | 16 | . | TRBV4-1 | TGCGCCAGCAGCGCAAGTATCTCGCGGGCGGCAGATACGCAGTATTTT | CASSASISRAADTQYF
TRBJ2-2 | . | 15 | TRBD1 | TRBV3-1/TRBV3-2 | TGTGCCAGCAGCCGTAAGGGGGCGAGCACCGGGGAGCTGTTTTTT | CASSRKGASTGELFF
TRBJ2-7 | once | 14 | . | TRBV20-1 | TGCAGTGCTAGTTCCAGCGGGGACACATACGAGCAGTACTTC | CSASSSGDTYEQYF
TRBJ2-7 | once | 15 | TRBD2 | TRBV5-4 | TGTGCCAGCAGCCCCGGTGTAGCGGGAGTATACGAGCAGTACTTC | CASSPGVAGVYEQYF
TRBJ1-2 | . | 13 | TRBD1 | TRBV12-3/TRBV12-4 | TGTGCCAGCAGCTCGTCCAGGGGGCAAGGCTACACCTTC | CASSSSRGQGYTF
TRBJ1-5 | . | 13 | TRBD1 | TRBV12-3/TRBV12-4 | TGTGCCAGTAAACAGGGGTTGGGTCAGCCCCAGCATTTT | CASKQGLGQPQHF
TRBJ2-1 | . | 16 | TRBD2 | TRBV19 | TGTGCCAGTAGTATACAACGGTCGGGAGGGCCCAATGAGCAGTTCTTC | CASSIQRSGGPNEQFF
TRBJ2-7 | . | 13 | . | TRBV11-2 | TGTGCCAGCACCAATCGGGGCGGCTACGAGCAGTACTTC | CASTNRGGYEQYF
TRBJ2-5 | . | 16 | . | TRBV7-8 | TGTGCCAGCAGCCCGGAAGGGAATAGTCTCCAAGAGACCCAGTACTTC | CASSPEGNSLQETQYF
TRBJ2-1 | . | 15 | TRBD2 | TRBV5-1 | TGCGCCAGCAGCTCAGCGGGAGTCTCTTACAATGAGCAGTTCTTC | CASSSAGVSYNEQFF
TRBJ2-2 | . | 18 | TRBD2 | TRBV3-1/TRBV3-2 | TGTGCCAGCAGCCAAGTGGCTAGCGGGAGGGTTAACACCGGGGAGCTGTTTTTT | CASSQVASGRVNTGELFF
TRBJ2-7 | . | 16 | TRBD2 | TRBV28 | TGTGCCAGCAGTCCCTGGACTAGCGGGAGGGCATACGAGCAGTACTTC | CASSPWTSGRAYEQYF
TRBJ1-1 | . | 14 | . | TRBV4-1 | TGCGCCAGCAGCTTACGACAGGAGAACACTGAAGCTTTCTTT | CASSLRQENTEAFF
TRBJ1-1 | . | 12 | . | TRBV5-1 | TGCGCCAGCAGCTTTACGAACACTGAAGCTTTCTTT | CASSFTNTEAFF
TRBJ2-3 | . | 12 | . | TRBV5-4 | TGTGCCAGCAGCTGGTCTCTCGATACGCAGTATTTT | CASSWSLDTQYF
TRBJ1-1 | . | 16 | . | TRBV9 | TGTGCCAGCAGCGTAGCAGCCGGAGCGGTTGGCACTGAAGCTTTCTTT | CASSVAAGAVGTEAFF
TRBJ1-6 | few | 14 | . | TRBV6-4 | TGTGCCAGCAGAGGGGACACCCGAGATTCACCCCTCCACTTT | CASRGDTRDSPLHF
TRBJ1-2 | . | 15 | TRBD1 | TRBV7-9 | TGTGCCAGCAGCTTGGGGACAGGGGGCTACTATGGCTACACCTTC | CASSLGTGGYYGYTF
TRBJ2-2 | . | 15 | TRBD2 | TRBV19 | TGTGCCAGTAAGATAACGGGAGGGAACACCGGGGAGCTGTTTTTT | CASKITGGNTGELFF
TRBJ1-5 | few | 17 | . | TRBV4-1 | TGCGCCAGCAGCCAAGGAGACTATAGATATGGCAATCAGCCCCAGCATTTT | CASSQGDYRYGNQPQHF